What follows are 6 T cell receptor beta chains derived from one specimen sequenced in a study of shared clonotypes between healthy human individuals (dated by TCRdb to 2018 to 2020). CD8 naive samples consisted of CD45RO-negative cells that were positively selected for CCR7, yielding a CD45RA+CCR7+ population without TemRA cells. Library prep was done by the immunoSEQ multiplex PCR assay. TCRdb mirrors the immuneACCESS table, restricted to in-frame sequences. Some clones are absent from its copies; in checked studies, under half trace to an unresolved V gene, and the reason for the others is unknown. A total of some 2,000,000 clones appear in this sample, 85% to 95% of them only once. Of the sample, 0.85% to 1.2% is held by the ten largest clones. Sequencing used naive CD8+ T cells sorted from blood. What the cell subset or site label conveys for this sample: CD45RA+CCR7+. The receptors derive from a man aged 18-30 years in good health.

The chain couples TRBV9 to TRBJ1-5; unclear D gene. Germline CDR1 and CDR2: SGDLS and YYNGEE. Trimming left V 0 bases short and J 4 bases short, with 8 bases between. The CDR3 loop spans 14 amino acids. The CDR3 DNA reads as TGTGCCAGCAGCGTAGATTTAGGGAATCAGCCCCAGCATTTT. Translation: CASSVDLGNQPQHF.

This chain uses TRBV7-2 with TRBJ1-4; D uncertain. The CDR3 is made up of 18 amino acids. Germline V gene lookup returns CDR1 SGHTA and CDR2 FQGNSA. V lost 4 bases and J 5 bases, leaving 23 bases between the germline ends. This CDR3 is CASSSQVEGRAINEKLFF. In DNA, the CDR3 is TGTGCCAGCAGCTCCCAGGTCGAGGGAAGGGCGATCAATGAAAAACTGTTTTTT.

As DNA, the CDR3 is TGTGCCAGCAGTTCCGGGACATCGAACTCCTACGAGCAGTACTTC. Encoded protein: CASSSGTSNSYEQYF. V and J are TRBV28 and TRBJ2-7; D may be TRBD1 (6 bases). Trimming pared 4 bases from V and 0 bases from J, leaving 13 bases between. Germline lookup yields CDR1 MDHEN and CDR2 SYDVKM. This CDR3 comprises 15 residues.

DNA for the CDR3: TGTGCCAGTGGGCAGACAAACACTGAAGCTTTCTTT. The encoded protein is CASGQTNTEAFF. The rearrangement links TRBV7-9 to TRBJ1-1; D gene uncertain. The germline V and J ends were trimmed by 9 bases and 2 bases, with 10 bases remaining between them. This CDR3 contains 12 residues. Germline CDR1 is SEHNR and CDR2 is FQNEAQ (reference sequence).

J is TRBJ2-7 and V is TRBV2; 7 nucleotides line up with TRBD2. This CDR3 comprises 16 residues. The V gene's germline CDR1 is SNHLY and CDR2 FYNNEI. V gave up 1 base and J gave up 0 bases; unmatched junction bases: 6. The CDR3 coding sequence is TGTGCCAGCAGTGAAGGGATAGCGGGTCTCTCCTACGAGCAGTACTTC. This codes for CASSEGIAGLSYEQYF.

V usage is TRBV6-1 and J usage is TRBJ2-7, with D possibly TRBD2 on 5 matching bases. In germline, CDR1 is MNHNS, CDR2 SASEGT. The CDR3 runs 16 residues. V was cut by 0 bases and J by 3 bases, with 15 bases left in between. CDR3 nucleotide sequence: TGTGCCAGCAGTGAAGCGCTGGTTAGCGAATACTACGAGCAGTACTTC. Its translation: CASSEALVSEYYEQYF.